Below, 9 T cell receptor beta chains from the same sample are listed, as sequenced in a study of T-cell memory formation after mild COVID-19. From the 5' RACE reads, TCRdb called clonotypes with MiXCR, one entry per CDR3 protein. The top ten clones hold more than 20% of a sample with some 57,000 distinct CDR3 sequences, more than 9% of them seen once. The sequencing sample was made of PBMCs or a T cell subset sorted from them (not recorded which). The receptors derive from a man aged 18 to 30 who had mild COVID-19 (a few samples of this study predate the infection). Cell type and time point are not known.

This clonotype was seen at least ten times. This chain connects TRBV29-1 to TRBJ1-5; a weak D match, TRBD1 (6 bases). This CDR3 is 14 amino acids long. With 6 bases removed from V and 3 bases from J, the gap between germline ends came to 15 bases. The V gene's germline CDR1 is SQVTM and CDR2 ANQGSEA. The CDR3 DNA reads as TGCAGCGTGGCCCCCGGGGGCCTCAATCAGCCCCAGCATTTT. It yields the protein CSVAPGGLNQPQHF.

The chain recombines TRBV5-1 with TRBJ2-3; TRBD2 matches 11 bases. V was pared by 4 bases and J by 2 bases, with 9 bases of the junction left unmatched. Germline V CDR1 and CDR2: SGHRS, YFSETQ. The CDR3 loop spans 17 amino acids. CDR3 loop: CASSRLSGGANTDTQYF. The DNA for the CDR3 is TGCGCCAGCAGCAGGCTTAGCGGGGGGGCTAACACAGATACGCAGTATTTT.

The genes are TRBV28 and TRBJ2-4, with 11 positions matching TRBD1. The germline CDR1 and CDR2 sequences are MDHEN and SYDVKM. This CDR3 comprises 18 residues. J was trimmed by 1 base and V by 5 bases; bases with no gene match: 10. CDR3 coding DNA: TGTGCCAGCAGTCGGGCGGGACAGGGGGTACCGGCCAAAAACATTCAGTACTTC. Its protein product is CASSRAGQGVPAKNIQYF.

This clonotype has only a few counts. This rearrangement joins TRBV10-1 to TRBJ2-3, with 7 bases aligning to TRBD2. This CDR3 has 13 residues. CDR1 and CDR2 (germline): WNHNN, SYGVQD (reference sequence). V shed 6 bases, J shed 2 bases, and the junction held 2 bases outside the gene matches. CDR3 DNA: TGCGCCAGCAGCAGCGGGAACACAGATACGCAGTATTTT. Translation gives CASSSGNTDTQYF.

This clonotype turned up a few times. The chain recombines TRBV7-9 with TRBJ2-4, with D perhaps TRBD1 (6 bases). CDR1 is SEHNR, CDR2 FQNEAQ, per germline (reference sequence). The CDR3 covers 15 residues. V lost 5 bases, J lost 6 bases, and 17 bases lay in between. The CDR3 spells CASSPRQELGNIQYF. As DNA, the CDR3 is TGTGCCAGCAGCCCCCGACAGGAATTGGGAAACATTCAGTACTTC.

This clonotype has a handful of counts. This chain links TRBV24-1 with TRBJ2-2, with D hard to call. Trimming took off 9 bases at V and 3 bases at J, with 4 bases between the two ends. The length of the CDR3 is 11 residues. Germline loops: CDR1 KGHDR, CDR2 SFDVKD. The CDR3 DNA follows: TGTGCCACCCACTACACCGGGGAGCTGTTTTTT. It codes for CATHYTGELFF.

At least ten counts were recorded for this clonotype. The chain combines TRBV4-1 with TRBJ2-7; D gene uncertain. The CDR3 contains 13 residues. Germline CDR1 reads MGHRA; CDR2 reads YSYEKL. Trimming shortened V by 1 base and J by 6 bases, and 10 bases separated the two germline ends. The CDR3 is CASSQVIHGEQYV. The DNA of the CDR3 is TGCGCCAGCAGCCAAGTTATACATGGCGAGCAGTACGTC.

This clonotype was detected only a few times. The chain has TRBV7-9 and TRBJ2-3; 7 positions agree with TRBD2. Germline CDR1 and CDR2: SEHNR and FQNEAQ (reference sequence). CDR3 size: 14 residues. After removal of 7 bases from V and 4 bases from J, the junction contained 8 bases not matched to a gene. The CDR3 DNA reads TGTGCCAGCACTCGGCGGGGGTACCCAGATACGCAGTATTTT. It codes for CASTRRGYPDTQYF. Based on the CDR3 plus reference TRBV7-9 and TRBJ2-3, the full variable domain is DTGVSQNPRHKITKRGQNVTFRCDPISEHNRLYWYRQTLGQGPEFLTYFQNEAQLEKSRLLSDRFSAERPKGSFSTLEIQRTEQGDSAMYLCASTRRGYPDTQYFGPGTRLTVL.

This clonotype appeared many times. This chain links TRBV6-2 or TRBV6-3 with TRBJ2-5; no definite D call. Germline CDR1 is MNHEY and CDR2 is SVGEGT. V was clipped by 2 bases and J by 6 bases, with 7 bases between them. CDR3 size: 12 residues. CDR3 sequence (DNA): TGTGCCAGCAGTTACCCGGAACAGACCCAGTACTTC. Amino acids: CASSYPEQTQYF.